The rows below give T cell receptor beta chains drawn from one sample of a study of T-cell reconstitution after alpha-beta-depleted transplantation in children. TCRdb analysed the PCR reads with MiXCR anew, one entry per CDR3 protein. This table has a few hundred thousand distinct CDR3 sequences, approximately 30% appearing once. Sample: PBMCs, taken before TCRalphabeta/CD19-depleted stem cell transplant. These receptors were collected from a boy less than two years old with Wiskott-Aldrich syndrome, due to receive a stem cell transplant. CDR3s include the opening cysteine and the closing phenylalanine or tryptophan. A D gene is named only where the DNA matches it firmly. Expanded clones get a size class; other rows say once, few or many, or leave the size out.

D gene,V gene,J gene,clone size,CDR3 DNA,CDR3 protein
.,TRBV15,TRBJ1-5,.,TGTGCCACCAGCAGAGCGGCGGATCAGCCCCAGCATTTT,CATSRAADQPQHF
.,TRBV28,TRBJ2-7,.,TGTGCCAGCAGTTCCCTCGCGTCGGGACTCCTTTCCTACGAGCAGTACTTC,CASSSLASGLLSYEQYF
.,TRBV5-6,TRBJ2-7,.,TGTGCCAGCAGCTTGGGATCGGTGGGCGAGCAGTACTTC,CASSLGSVGEQYF
.,TRBV4-2,TRBJ2-2,.,TGTGCCAGCAGCCAATGGAGTTGGGGGCGCGACACCGGGGAGCTGTTTTTT,CASSQWSWGRDTGELFF
TRBD1,TRBV5-1,TRBJ2-3,.,TGCGCCAGCAGCCGGGACAGGGATCCCACAGATACGCAGTATTTT,CASSRDRDPTDTQYF
.,TRBV5-1,TRBJ2-1,few,TGCGCCAGCAGCTTGGGTGGGACGAACCACAATGAGCAGTTCTTC,CASSLGGTNHNEQFF
.,TRBV29-1,TRBJ1-5,many,TGCAGTGTGGGGGACCTAAATCAGCCCCAGCATTTT,CSVGDLNQPQHF
.,TRBV12-3/TRBV12-4,TRBJ1-5,few,TGTGCCAGCAGTTTAGGGGTGCGGTTCGATCAGCCCCAGCATTTT,CASSLGVRFDQPQHF
TRBD1,TRBV4-2,TRBJ1-5,.,TGTGCCAGCAGCCCCCGGACAGGGTATGATCAGCCCCAGCATTTT,CASSPRTGYDQPQHF
TRBD2,TRBV5-1,TRBJ2-3,.,TGCGCCAGCAGCTTGATTTTGCGACTAGCGGGAGAATACGCAGATACGCAGTATTTT,CASSLILRLAGEYADTQYF
TRBD1,TRBV5-1,TRBJ1-1,.,TGCGCCAGCAGCTACCCGGGACAGGGGGCGGAAGCTTTCTTT,CASSYPGQGAEAFF
.,TRBV5-1,TRBJ2-7,.,TGCGCCAGCAGCTTGTGGGGCCGTGGGACGTCAAGCCCCTACGAGCAGTACTTC,CASSLWGRGTSSPYEQYF
.,TRBV7-3,TRBJ1-3,few,TGTGCCAGCAGCTTAAGTCCCTTATCCGGAAACACCATATATTTT,CASSLSPLSGNTIYF
.,TRBV5-1,TRBJ2-2,.,TGCGCCAGCAGCTTGTACGGGGGCCGGACCGGGGAGCTGTTTTTT,CASSLYGGRTGELFF
.,TRBV30,TRBJ2-3,few,TGTGCCTGGAGTCTCATTCCAGATACGCAGTATTTT,CAWSLIPDTQYF
.,TRBV7-2,TRBJ2-7,few,TGTGCCAGCAGCCCCTATGGAGGAGGAGGCTACGAGCAGTACTTC,CASSPYGGGGYEQYF
.,TRBV20-1,TRBJ2-5,few,TGCAGTGCTAGAGTACTAGGGGCTCAAGAGACCCAGTACTTC,CSARVLGAQETQYF
TRBD1,TRBV7-2,TRBJ1-1,.,TGTGCCAGCAGCTTAAGGCTGACAGGGGGAAGGACTGAAGCTTTCTTT,CASSLRLTGGRTEAFF
TRBD2,TRBV20-1,TRBJ2-1,few,TGCAGTGCTAGTGCTTTGGCTAGCGGACATGATGAGCAGTTCTTC,CSASALASGHDEQFF
TRBD1,TRBV5-1,TRBJ2-1,few,TGCGCCAGCAGGTATGGGACAGCGCTAGGGGACCTGCAGTTCTTC,CASRYGTALGDLQFF
.,TRBV5-1,TRBJ1-3,.,TGCGCCAGCAGCTTGGAGGACGCAGCGTACTCTGGAAACACCATATATTTT,CASSLEDAAYSGNTIYF
.,TRBV29-1,TRBJ2-5,.,TGCAGCGTTGAAGAGGCACCCCAAGAGACCCAGTACTTC,CSVEEAPQETQYF
.,TRBV5-1,TRBJ1-1,.,TGCGCCAGCAGTGACCCCCGGGGACATAGTGAAGCTTTCTTT,CASSDPRGHSEAFF
TRBD1,TRBV5-1,TRBJ1-1,.,TGCGCCAGCAGTCCCTACAGGGGGCTGTCGATGAACACTGAAGCTTTCTTT,CASSPYRGLSMNTEAFF
.,TRBV6-1,TRBJ2-5,.,TGTGCCAGCAGAACCGGAGTTGGGAACAGGGAAAGGGGCGAAGAGACCCAGTACTTC,CASRTGVGNRERGEETQYF
TRBD2,TRBV5-5,TRBJ2-3,once,TGTGCCAGCAGCTCGGGACTAGCGGGAGTAGTTACGCAGTATTTT,CASSSGLAGVVTQYF
TRBD2,TRBV4-2,TRBJ2-7,.,TGTGCCAGCAGCCAAGGACTAGCGGGAGACGAGCAGTACTTC,CASSQGLAGDEQYF
.,TRBV7-9,TRBJ2-1,.,TGTGCCAGCAGCTTAGGGGTCTGGACAGATCACAATGAGCAGTTCTTC,CASSLGVWTDHNEQFF
TRBD2,TRBV29-1,TRBJ2-7,few,TGCAGCGTCCGGGGACTAGCGGGCGAGCAGTACTTC,CSVRGLAGEQYF
TRBD1,TRBV4-2,TRBJ2-7,.,TGTGCCAGCAGCCGGCAGGGGGACAGGGAGCAGTACTTC,CASSRQGDREQYF
TRBD1,TRBV5-8,TRBJ2-1,.,TGTGCCAGCACCCCTGTTCAGGGGGTAGGCAATGAGCAGTTCTTC,CASTPVQGVGNEQFF
.,TRBV5-6,TRBJ2-7,few,TGTGCCAGCAGCTATATAGATCTGCGGGGGCCTTACGAGCAGTACTTC,CASSYIDLRGPYEQYF
.,TRBV9,TRBJ2-2,many,TGTGCCAGCAGCGCGGGCCCTGGGGAGCTGTTTTTT,CASSAGPGELFF
.,TRBV5-6,TRBJ2-3,.,TGTGCCAGCAGCTTTGGCAGGGAATCAGATACGCAGTATTTT,CASSFGRESDTQYF
.,TRBV20-1,TRBJ1-5,.,TGCAGTGCGCCCTTATGGGCCGCCCAGCATTTT,CSAPLWAAQHF
TRBD2,TRBV5-1,TRBJ2-7,.,TGCGCCAGCAGCGCGGGACCGGGGGGAAGGGAGCAGTACTTC,CASSAGPGGREQYF
TRBD1,TRBV20-1,TRBJ1-4,few,TGCAGTGCTGGAAACACAGGGGGCGATGAAAAACTGTTTTTT,CSAGNTGGDEKLFF
.,TRBV5-1,TRBJ2-5,.,TGCGCCAGCAGCTTGAATCTCAGGAGCCACTACCAAGAGACCCAGTACTTC,CASSLNLRSHYQETQYF
.,TRBV5-1,TRBJ2-7,.,TGCGCCAGCAGCAGGGGGACCAATCCCTCCTACGAGCAGTACTTC,CASSRGTNPSYEQYF
TRBD2,TRBV5-1,TRBJ2-3,few,TGCGCCAGCAGCCCGGGACTAGACAAAGATACGCAGTATTTT,CASSPGLDKDTQYF
TRBD1,TRBV12-3/TRBV12-4,TRBJ2-5,.,TGTGCCAGCAGTTTAGCGGACAGGGAAGAGACCCAGTACTTC,CASSLADREETQYF
.,TRBV7-7,TRBJ1-3,.,TGTGCCAGCAGCTTAGCGTTTGGGCAAGGAAACACCATATATTTT,CASSLAFGQGNTIYF
.,TRBV12-3/TRBV12-4,TRBJ2-2,.,TGTGCCAGCAGTATCTTGGGGGCCATCACCGGGGAGCTGTTTTTT,CASSILGAITGELFF
TRBD2,TRBV18,TRBJ2-1,.,TGTGCCAGCTCACCGCACAGGAGCGGGGATGAGCAGTTCTTC,CASSPHRSGDEQFF
.,TRBV5-1,TRBJ2-7,.,TGCGCCAGCAGTGACAGGTCTCAATACGAGCAGTACTTC,CASSDRSQYEQYF